This entry describes one T cell receptor beta chain. The data are from a study of blood T cell repertoires in COVID-19. Study context: Samples came from the United States, Italy and Spain, spanning acute and convalescent COVID-19. Nucleic acid was either cDNA or gDNA, and it came from T cells, B-cell-depleted T cells, or PBMCs.

In the authors' methods: Reference gene primer amplification in the assay estimated nucleated cell counts. Clones were read by immunoSEQ multiplex PCR, and TCRdb kept only the in-frame ones, dropping some. V and J calls and clone size are given by that table; D and trimming were obtained from the DNA. This table has about 130,000 clones, roughly 88% appearing once. The CDR3 has 15 amino acids. CDR1 and CDR2 from the germline V gene are ENHRY and SYGVKD. V was shortened by 7 bases and J by 4 bases, with 16 bases between the two germline ends. The rearrangement uses TRBV10-3 and TRBJ2-2; D possibly corresponds to TRBD2 (5 bases). Sequences were obtained from peripheral blood. The receptor comes from a woman of 80 years or more with acute or convalescent COVID-19. CDR3 region: CAIKGAASLTGELFF. The CDR3 DNA reads TGTGCCATCAAGGGAGCGGCTAGTCTCACCGGGGAGCTGTTTTTT.